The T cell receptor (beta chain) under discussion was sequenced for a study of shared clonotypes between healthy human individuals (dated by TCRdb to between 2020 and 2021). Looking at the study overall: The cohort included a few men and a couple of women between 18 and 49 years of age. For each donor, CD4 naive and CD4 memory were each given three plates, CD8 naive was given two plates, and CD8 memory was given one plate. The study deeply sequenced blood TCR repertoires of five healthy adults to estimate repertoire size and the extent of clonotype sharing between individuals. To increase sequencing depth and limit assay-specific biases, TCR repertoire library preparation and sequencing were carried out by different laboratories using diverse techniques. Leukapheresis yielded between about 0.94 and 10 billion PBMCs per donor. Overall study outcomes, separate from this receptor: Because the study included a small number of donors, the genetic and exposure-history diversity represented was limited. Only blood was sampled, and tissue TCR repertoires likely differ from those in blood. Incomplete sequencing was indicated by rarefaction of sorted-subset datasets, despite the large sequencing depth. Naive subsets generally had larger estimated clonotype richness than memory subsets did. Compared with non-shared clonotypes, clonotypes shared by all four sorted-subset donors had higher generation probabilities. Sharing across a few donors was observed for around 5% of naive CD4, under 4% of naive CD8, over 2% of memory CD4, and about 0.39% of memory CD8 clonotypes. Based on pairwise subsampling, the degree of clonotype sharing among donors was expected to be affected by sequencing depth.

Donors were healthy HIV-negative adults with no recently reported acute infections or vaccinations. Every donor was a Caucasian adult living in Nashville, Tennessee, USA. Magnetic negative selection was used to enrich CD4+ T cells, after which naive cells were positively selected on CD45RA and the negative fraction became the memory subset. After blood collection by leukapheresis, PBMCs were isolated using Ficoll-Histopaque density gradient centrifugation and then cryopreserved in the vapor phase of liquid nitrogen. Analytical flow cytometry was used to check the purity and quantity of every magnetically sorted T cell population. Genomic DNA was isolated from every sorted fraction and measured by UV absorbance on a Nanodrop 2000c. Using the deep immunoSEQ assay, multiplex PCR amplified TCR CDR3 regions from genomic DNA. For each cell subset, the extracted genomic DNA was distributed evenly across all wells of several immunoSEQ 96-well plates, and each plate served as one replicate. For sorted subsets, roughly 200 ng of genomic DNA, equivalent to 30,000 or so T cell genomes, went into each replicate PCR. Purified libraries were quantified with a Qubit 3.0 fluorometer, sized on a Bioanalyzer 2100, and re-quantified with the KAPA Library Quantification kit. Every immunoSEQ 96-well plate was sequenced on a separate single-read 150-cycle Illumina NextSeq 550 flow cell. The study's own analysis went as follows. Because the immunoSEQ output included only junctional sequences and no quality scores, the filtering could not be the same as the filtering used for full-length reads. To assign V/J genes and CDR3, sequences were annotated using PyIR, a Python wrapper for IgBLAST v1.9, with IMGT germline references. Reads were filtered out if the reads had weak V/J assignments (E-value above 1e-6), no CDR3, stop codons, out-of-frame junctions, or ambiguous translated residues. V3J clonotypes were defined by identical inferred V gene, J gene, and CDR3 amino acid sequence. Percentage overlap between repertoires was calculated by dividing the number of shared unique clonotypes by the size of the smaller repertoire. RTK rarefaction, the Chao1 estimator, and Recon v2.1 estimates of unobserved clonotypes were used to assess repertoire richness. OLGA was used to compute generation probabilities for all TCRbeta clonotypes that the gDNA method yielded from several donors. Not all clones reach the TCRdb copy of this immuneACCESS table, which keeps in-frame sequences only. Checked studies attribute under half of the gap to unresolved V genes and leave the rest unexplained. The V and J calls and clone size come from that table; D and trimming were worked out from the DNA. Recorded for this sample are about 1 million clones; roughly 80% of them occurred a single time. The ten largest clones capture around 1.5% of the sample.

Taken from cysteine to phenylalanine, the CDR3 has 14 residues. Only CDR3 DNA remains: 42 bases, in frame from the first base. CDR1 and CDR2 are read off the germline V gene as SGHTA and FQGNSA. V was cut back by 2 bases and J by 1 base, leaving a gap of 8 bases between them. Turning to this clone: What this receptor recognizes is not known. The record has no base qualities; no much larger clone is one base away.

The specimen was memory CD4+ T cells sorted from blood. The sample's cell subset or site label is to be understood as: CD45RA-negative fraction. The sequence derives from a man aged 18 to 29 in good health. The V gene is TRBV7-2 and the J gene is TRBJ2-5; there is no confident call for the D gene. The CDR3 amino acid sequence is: CASSLWVGQETQYF. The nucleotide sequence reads TGTGCCAGCAGCTTATGGGTAGGCCAAGAGACCCAGTACTTC.